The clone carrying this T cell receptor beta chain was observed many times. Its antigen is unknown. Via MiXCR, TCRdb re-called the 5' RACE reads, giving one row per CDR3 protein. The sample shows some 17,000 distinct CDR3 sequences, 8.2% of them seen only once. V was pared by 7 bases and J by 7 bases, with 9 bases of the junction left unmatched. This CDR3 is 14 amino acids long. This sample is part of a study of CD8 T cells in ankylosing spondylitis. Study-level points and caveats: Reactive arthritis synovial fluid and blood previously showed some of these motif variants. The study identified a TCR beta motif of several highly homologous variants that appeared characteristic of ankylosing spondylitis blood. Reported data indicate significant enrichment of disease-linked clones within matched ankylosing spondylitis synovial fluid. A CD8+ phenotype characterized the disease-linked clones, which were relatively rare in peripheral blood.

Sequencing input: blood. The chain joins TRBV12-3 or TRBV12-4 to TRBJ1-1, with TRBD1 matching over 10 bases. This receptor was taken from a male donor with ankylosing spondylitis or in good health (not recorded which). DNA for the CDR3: TGTGCCAGCAACCCTGGACAGGGGGTTAGTGAAGCTTTCTTT. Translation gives CASNPGQGVSEAFF.